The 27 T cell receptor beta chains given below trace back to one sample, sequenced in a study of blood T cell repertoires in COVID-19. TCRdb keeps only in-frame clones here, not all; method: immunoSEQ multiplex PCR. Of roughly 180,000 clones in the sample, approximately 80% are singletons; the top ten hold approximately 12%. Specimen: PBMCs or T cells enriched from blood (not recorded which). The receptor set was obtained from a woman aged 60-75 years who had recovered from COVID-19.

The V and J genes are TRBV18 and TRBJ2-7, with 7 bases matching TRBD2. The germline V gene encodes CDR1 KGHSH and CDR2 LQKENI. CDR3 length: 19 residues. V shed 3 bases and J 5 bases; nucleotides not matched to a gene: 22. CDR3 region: CASSPDVGTTEPKVDEQYF. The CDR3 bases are TGTGCCAGCTCACCGGACGTCGGGACTACCGAACCCAAGGTAGACGAGCAGTACTTC.

CDR3 bases: TGCAGTGCTAGCAGGGCCTATGGCTACACCTTC. This translates into CSASRAYGYTF. The chain has TRBV20-1 and TRBJ1-2; D possibly corresponds to TRBD1 (5 bases). The CDR3 is made up of 11 amino acids. CDR1 and CDR2 (germline): DFQATT, SNEGSKA (reference sequence). Trimming took 3 bases from V and 4 from J, leaving 6 bases between them.

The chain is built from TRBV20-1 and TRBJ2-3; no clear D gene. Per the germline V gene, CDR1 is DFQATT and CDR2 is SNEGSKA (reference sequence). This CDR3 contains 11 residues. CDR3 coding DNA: TGCAGCGCGCCCTACACAGATACGCAGTATTTT. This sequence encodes CSAPYTDTQYF.

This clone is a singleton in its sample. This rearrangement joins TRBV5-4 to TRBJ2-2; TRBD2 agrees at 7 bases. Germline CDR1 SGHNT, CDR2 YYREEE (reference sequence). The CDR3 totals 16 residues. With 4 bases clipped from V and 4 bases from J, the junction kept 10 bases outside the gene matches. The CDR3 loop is CASSLPGERGTGELFF. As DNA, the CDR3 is TGTGCCAGCAGCCTCCCTGGGGAGCGGGGCACCGGGGAGCTGTTTTTT.

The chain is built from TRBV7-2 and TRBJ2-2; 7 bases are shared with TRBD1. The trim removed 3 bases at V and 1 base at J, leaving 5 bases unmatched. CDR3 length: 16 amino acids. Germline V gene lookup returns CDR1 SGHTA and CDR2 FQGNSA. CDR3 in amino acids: CASSLFRDRNTGELFF. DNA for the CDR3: TGTGCCAGCAGCTTGTTTAGGGACAGGAACACCGGGGAGCTGTTTTTT. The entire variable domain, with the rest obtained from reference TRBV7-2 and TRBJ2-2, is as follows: GAGVSQSPSNKVTEKGKDVELRCDPISGHTALYWYRQSLGQGLEFLIYFQGNSAPDKSGLPSDRFSAERTGGSVSTLTIQRTQQEDSAVYLCASSLFRDRNTGELFFGEGSRLTVL.

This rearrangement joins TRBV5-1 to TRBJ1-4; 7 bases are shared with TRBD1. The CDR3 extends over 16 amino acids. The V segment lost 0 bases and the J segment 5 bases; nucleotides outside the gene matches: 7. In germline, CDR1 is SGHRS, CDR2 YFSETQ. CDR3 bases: TGCGCCAGCAGCTTGGGACAGGGACTGGGGAATGAAAAACTGTTTTTT. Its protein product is CASSLGQGLGNEKLFF.

DNA of the CDR3: TGCGCCAGCAGCCAAGAGCAGATGGAGGTAGCGGGGTTCAATGAGCAGTTCTTC. This sequence encodes CASSQEQMEVAGFNEQFF. The chain links TRBV4-1 to TRBJ2-1; 8 nucleotides align to TRBD2. The CDR3 runs to 18 residues. With V trimmed by 0 bases and J by 6 bases, 13 bases remained unmatched. Germline V gene sequence: CDR1 MGHRA, CDR2 YSYEKL.

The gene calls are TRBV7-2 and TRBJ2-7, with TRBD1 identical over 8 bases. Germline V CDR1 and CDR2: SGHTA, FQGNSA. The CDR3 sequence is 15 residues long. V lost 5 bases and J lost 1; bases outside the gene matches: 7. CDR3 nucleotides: TGTGCCAGCAGCCCACCGGGACAGGAATCCTACGAGCAGTACTTC. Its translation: CASSPPGQESYEQYF.

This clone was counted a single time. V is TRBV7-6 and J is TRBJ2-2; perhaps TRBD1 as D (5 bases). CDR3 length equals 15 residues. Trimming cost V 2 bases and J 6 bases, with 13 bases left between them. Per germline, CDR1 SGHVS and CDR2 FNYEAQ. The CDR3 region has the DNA TGTGCCAGCAGCTTATCGGCCTTAGGGGCCGGGGAGCTGTTTTTT. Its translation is CASSLSALGAGELFF.

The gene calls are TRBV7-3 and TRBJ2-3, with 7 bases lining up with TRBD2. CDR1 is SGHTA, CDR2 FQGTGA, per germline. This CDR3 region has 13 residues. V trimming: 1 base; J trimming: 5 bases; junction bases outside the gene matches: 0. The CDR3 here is CASSLSGRDTQYF. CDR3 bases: TGTGCCAGCAGCTTAAGCGGGAGAGATACGCAGTATTTT.

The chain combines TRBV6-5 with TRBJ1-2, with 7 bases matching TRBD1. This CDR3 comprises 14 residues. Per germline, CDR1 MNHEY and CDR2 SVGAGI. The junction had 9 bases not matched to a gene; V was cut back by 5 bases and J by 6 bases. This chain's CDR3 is CASSRDRDFDGYTF. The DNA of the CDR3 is TGTGCCAGCAGTAGAGACAGGGATTTCGATGGCTACACCTTC.

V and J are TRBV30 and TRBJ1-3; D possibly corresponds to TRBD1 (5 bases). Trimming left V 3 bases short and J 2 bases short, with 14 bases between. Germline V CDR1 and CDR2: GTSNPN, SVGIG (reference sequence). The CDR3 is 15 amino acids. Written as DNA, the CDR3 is TGTGCCTGGAGAAAGGGGATGATCACTGGAAACACCATATATTTT. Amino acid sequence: CAWRKGMITGNTIYF.

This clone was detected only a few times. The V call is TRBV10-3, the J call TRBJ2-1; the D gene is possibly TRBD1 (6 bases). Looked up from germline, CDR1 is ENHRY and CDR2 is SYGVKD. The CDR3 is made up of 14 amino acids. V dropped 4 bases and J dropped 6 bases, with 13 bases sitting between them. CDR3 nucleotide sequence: TGTGCCATCAGTGGCACCGGGACAATCAATGAGCAGTTCTTC. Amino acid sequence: CAISGTGTINEQFF.

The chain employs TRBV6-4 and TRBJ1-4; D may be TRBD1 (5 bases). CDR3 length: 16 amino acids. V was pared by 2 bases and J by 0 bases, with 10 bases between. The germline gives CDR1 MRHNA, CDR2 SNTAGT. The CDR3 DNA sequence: TGTGCCAGCAGTGACATCGTGGGGCCAACTAATGAAAAACTGTTTTTT. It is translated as CASSDIVGPTNEKLFF.

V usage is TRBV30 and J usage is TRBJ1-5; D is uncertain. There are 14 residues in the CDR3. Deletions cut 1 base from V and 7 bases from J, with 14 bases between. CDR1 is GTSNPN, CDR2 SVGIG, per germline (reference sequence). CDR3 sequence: CAWSAPEAGQPQHF. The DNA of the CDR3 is TGTGCCTGGAGTGCCCCCGAGGCGGGCCAGCCCCAGCATTTT.

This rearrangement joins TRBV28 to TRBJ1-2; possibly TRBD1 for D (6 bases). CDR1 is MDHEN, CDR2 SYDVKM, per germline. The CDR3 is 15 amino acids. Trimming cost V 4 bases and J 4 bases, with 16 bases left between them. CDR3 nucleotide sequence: TGTGCCAGCAGTTACGGACAGCCCAGGTCCTATGGCTACACCTTC. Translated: CASSYGQPRSYGYTF.

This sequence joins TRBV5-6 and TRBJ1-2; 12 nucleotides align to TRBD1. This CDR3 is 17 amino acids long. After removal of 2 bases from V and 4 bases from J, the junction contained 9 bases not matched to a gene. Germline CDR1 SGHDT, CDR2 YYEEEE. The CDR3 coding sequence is TGTGCCAGCAGCTTCCCGGTGGGGGACAGGGGGCCCTATGGCTACACCTTC. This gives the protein CASSFPVGDRGPYGYTF.

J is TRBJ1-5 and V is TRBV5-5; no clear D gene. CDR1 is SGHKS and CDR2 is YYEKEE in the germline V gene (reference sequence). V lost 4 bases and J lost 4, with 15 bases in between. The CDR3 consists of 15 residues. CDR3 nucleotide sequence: TGTGCCAGCAGCCCCTCCCCACAGCGGAATCAGCCCCAGCATTTT. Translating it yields CASSPSPQRNQPQHF. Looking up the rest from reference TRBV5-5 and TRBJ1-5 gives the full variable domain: DAGVTQSPTHLIKTRGQQVTLRCSPISGHKSVSWYQQVLGQGPQFIFQYYEKEERGRGNFPDRFSARQFPNYSSELNVNALLLGDSALYLCASSPSPQRNQPQHFGDGTRLSIL.

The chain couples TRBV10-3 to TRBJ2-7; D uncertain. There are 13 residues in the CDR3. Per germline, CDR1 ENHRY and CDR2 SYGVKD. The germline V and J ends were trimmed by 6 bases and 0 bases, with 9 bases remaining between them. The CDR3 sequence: CAIRARTSYEQYF. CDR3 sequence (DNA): TGTGCCATCAGGGCCAGAACCTCCTACGAGCAGTACTTC.

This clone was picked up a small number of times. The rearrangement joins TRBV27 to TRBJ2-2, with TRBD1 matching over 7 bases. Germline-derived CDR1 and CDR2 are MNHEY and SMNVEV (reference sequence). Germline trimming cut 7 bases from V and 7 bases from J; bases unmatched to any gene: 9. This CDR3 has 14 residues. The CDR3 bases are TGTGCCAGCAAGGACAGGAGCCTGGGCGGGGAGCTGTTTTTT. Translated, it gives CASKDRSLGGELFF.

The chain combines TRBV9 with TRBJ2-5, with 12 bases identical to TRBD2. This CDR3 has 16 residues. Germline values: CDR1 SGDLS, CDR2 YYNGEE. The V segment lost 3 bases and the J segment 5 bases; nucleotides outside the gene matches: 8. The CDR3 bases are TGTGCCAGCAGCGCAAGACTAGCGGGAGAGGTGGAGACCCAGTACTTC. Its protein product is CASSARLAGEVETQYF.

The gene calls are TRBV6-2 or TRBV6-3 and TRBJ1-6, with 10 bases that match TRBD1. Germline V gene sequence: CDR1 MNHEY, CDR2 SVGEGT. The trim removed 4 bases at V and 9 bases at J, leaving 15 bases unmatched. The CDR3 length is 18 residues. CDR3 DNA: TGTGCCAGCAGTTCCCGGGACAGGGGACCTTTTCTGGGTTCACCCCTCCACTTT. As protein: CASSSRDRGPFLGSPLHF.

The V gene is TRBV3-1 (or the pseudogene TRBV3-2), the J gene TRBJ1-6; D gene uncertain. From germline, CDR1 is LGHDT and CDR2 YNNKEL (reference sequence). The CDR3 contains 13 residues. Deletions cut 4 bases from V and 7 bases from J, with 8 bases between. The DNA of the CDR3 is TGTGCCAGCAGCCCCGGGAGCAATTCACCCCTCCACTTT. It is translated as CASSPGSNSPLHF.

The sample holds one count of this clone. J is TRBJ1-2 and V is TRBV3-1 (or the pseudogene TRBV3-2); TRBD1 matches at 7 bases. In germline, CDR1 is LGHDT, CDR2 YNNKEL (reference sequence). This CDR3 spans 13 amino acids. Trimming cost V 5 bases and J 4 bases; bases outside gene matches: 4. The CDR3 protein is CASSSRTGYGYTF. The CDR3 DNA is TGTGCCAGCAGCTCTAGGACAGGCTATGGCTACACCTTC.

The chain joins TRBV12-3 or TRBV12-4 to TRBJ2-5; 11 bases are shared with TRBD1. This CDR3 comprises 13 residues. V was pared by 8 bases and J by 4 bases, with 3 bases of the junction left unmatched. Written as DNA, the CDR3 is TGTGCCAGCGGGGACAGGGGGGCAGAGACCCAGTACTTC. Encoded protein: CASGDRGAETQYF.

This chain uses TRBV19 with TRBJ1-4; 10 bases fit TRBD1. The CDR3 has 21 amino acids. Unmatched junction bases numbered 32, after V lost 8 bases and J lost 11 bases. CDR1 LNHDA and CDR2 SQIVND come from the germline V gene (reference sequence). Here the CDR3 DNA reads TGTGCCAGTCCTGTAGTGGTCCAGCATGGGGGAGACAGGGGGCCGCGAGGGAAACTGTTTTTT. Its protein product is CASPVVVQHGGDRGPRGKLFF.

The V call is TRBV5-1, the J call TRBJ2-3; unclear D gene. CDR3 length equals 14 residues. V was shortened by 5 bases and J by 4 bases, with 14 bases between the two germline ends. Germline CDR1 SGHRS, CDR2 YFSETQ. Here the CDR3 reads CASRSWANSDTQYF. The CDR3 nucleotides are TGCGCCAGCAGGTCCTGGGCCAACTCAGATACGCAGTATTTT.